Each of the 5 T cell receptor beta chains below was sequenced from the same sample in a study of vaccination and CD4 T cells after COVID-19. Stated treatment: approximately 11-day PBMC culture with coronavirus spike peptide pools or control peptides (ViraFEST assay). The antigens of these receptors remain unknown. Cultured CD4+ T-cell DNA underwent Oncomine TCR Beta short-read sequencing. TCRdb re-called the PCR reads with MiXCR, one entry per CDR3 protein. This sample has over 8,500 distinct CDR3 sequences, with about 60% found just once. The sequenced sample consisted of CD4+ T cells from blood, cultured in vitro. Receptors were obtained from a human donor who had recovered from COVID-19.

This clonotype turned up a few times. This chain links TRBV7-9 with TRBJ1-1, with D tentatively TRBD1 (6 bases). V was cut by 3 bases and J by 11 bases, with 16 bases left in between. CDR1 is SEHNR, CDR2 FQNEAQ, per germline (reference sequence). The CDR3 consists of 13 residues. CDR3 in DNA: TGTGCCAGCAGCTTCGAAATGACAGGTCGTGCTTTCTTT. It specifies CASSFEMTGRAFF.

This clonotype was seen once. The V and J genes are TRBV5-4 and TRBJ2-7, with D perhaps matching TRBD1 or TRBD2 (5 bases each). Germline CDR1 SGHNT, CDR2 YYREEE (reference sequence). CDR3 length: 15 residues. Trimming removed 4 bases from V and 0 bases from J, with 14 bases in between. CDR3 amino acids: CASSPAGTNSYEQYF. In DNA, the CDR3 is TGTGCCAGCAGCCCGGCCGGGACGAACTCCTACGAGCAGTACTTC.

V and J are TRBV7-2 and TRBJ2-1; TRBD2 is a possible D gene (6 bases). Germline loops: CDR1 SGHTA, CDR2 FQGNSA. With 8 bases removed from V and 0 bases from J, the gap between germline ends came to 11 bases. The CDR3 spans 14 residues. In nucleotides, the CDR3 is TGTGCCAGCGCTAGCGTAAACTCCTACAATGAGCAGTTCTTC. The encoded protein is CASASVNSYNEQFF.

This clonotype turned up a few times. CDR3 protein: CASSLVPGQWKYGYTF. In nucleotides, the CDR3 is TGTGCCAGCAGCTTAGTTCCGGGACAGTGGAAATATGGCTACACCTTC. This sequence joins TRBV11-1 and TRBJ1-2, with TRBD1 matching 7 bases. The CDR3 has 16 residues. Germline assignment: CDR1 SGHAT and CDR2 FQDESV (reference sequence). Trimming at V came to 1 base and at J to 5 bases, leaving 10 bases not matched to a gene.

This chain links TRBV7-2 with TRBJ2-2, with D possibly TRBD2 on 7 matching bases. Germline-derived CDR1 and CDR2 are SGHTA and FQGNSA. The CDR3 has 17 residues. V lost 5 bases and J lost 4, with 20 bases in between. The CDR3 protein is CASSPRPGGAGTGELFF. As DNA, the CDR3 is TGTGCCAGCAGCCCCAGGCCTGGGGGGGCGGGCACCGGGGAGCTGTTTTTT.